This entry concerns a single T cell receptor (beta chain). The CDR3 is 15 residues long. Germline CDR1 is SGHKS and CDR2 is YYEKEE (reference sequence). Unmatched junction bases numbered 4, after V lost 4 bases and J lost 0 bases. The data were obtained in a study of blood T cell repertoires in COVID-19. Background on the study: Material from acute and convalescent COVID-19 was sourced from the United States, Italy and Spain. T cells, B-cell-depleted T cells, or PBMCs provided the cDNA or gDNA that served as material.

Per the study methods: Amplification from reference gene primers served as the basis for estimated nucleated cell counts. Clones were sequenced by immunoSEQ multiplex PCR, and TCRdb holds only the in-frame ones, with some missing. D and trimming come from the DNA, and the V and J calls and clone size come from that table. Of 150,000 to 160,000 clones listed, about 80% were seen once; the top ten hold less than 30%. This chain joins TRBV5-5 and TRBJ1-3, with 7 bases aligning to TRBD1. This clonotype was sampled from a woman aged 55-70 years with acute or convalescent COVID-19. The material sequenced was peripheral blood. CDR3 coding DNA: TGTGCCAGCAGCAAACAGGGGATCTCTGGAAACACCATATATTTT. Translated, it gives CASSKQGISGNTIYF.